This T cell receptor beta chain was profiled in a study of blood T cells in healthy people across ages. Worth noting for this clonotype: Its antigen is unknown.

Whole-study findings and limits: The lack of PBMC sorting stopped any conclusive naive versus antigen-experienced comparison. Changes seen in expanded clonotypes were possibly confounded by donor CMV status left unknown. Naive T cell percentage by flow cytometry tracked strongly with beta diversity.

Next came a second PCR, run for roughly 6 to 11 cycles, which used a sample-barcoded 5' primer along with a J-beta primer mix. One entry per CDR3 protein, called by TCRdb with MiXCR from the 5' RACE reads. Of around 1,500,000 distinct CDR3 sequences in the sample, about 30% are singletons; the top ten hold 7.7%. This CDR3 has 14 amino acids. The V and J ends lost 2 bases and 3 bases, in that order; junction bases with no gene match: 4. Germline V gene sequence: CDR1 SGHRS, CDR2 YFSETQ. The sequence came from a woman aged 30 to 39 in good health. The chain links TRBV5-1 to TRBJ1-1; 7 bases align to TRBD1. Material: blood. This CDR3 reads CASSLPTGDTEAFF. CDR3 sequence (DNA): TGCGCCAGCAGCTTACCTACAGGGGACACTGAAGCTTTCTTT. Full variable domain (outside the CDR3, taken from reference TRBV5-1 and TRBJ1-1): KAGVTQTPRYLIKTRGQQVTLSCSPISGHRSVSWYQQTPGQGLQFLFEYFSETQRNKGNFPGRFSGRQFSNSRSEMNVSTLELGDSALYLCASSLPTGDTEAFFGQGTRLTVV.